This T cell receptor (beta chain) comes out of a study of T-cell reconstitution after alpha-beta-depleted transplantation in children. Whole-study results and caveats: The study reportedly traced alpha-beta T cells about two months after transplant to several hundred expanded graft clones.

Deletions cut 4 bases from V and 10 bases from J, with 15 bases between. The CDR3 sequence is 13 residues long. Germline V gene data show CDR1 as LGHNA and CDR2 as YSLEER. This clonotype was found many times. Its antigen is still unknown. The TCRbeta library incorporated unique molecular identifiers. MiXCR, run by TCRdb on the PCR reads, gives a single entry per CDR3 protein. In the table there are fewer than 550,000 distinct CDR3 sequences, roughly a tenth of which are singletons. The sequencing used PBMCs, collected before TCRalphabeta/CD19-depleted stem cell transplant. This TCR derives from a child aged 2-9 years with inherited bone marrow failure, due to receive a stem cell transplant. The chain employs TRBV4-3 and TRBJ2-3; TRBD1 might be the D (6 bases). Here the CDR3 reads CASSRVLQGPQYF. DNA for the CDR3: TGCGCCAGCAGCCGAGTATTGCAGGGGCCGCAGTATTTT.